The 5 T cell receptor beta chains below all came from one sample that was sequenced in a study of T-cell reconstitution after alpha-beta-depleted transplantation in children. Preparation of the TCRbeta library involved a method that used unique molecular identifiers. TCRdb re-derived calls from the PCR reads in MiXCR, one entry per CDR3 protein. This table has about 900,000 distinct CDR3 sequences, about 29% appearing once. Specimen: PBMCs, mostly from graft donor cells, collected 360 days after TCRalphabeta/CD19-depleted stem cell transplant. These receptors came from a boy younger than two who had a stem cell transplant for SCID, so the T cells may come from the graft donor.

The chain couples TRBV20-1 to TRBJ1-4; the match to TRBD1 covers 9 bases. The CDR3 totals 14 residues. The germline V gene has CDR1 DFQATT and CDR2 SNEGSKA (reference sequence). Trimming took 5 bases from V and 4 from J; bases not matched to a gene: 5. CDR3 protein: CSAATGGFNEKLFF. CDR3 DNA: TGCAGTGCTGCAACAGGGGGCTTTAATGAAAAACTGTTTTTT.

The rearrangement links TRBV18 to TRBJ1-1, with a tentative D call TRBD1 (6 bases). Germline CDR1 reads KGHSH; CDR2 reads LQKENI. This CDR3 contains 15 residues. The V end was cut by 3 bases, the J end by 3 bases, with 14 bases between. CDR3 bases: TGTGCCAGCTCACCCCACGCGGGGGGGCACACTGAAGCTTTCTTT. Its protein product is CASSPHAGGHTEAFF.

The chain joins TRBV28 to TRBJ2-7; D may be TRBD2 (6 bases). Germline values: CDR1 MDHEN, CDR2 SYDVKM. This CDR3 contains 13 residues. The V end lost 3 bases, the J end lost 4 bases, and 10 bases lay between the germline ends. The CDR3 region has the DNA TGTGCCAGCAGTTTTCGGGGGTGGTACGAGCAGTACTTC. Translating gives CASSFRGWYEQYF.

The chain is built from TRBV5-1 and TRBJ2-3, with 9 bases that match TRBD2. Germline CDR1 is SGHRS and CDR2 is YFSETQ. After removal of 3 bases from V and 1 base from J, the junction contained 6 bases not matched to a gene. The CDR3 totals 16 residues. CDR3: CASSSERGARTDTQYF. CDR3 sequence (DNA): TGCGCCAGCAGCTCTGAGCGGGGGGCTCGCACAGATACGCAGTATTTT.

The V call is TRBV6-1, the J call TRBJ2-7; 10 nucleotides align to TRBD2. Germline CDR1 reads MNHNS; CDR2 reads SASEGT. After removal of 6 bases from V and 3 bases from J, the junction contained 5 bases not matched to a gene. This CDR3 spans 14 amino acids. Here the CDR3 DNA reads TGTGCCAGCAGGACGACTAGCGGGTTCTACGAGCAGTACTTC. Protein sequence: CASRTTSGFYEQYF.